This entry features one TCR beta chain sequence. The sample comes from a study of blood T cell repertoires in COVID-19. Produced via immunoSEQ multiplex PCR; TCRdb's table is partial and in-frame only. The sample lists fewer than 500,000 clones; around 87% were seen once. Germline-derived CDR1 and CDR2 are SGHDN and FVKESK. With V trimmed by 4 bases and J by 3 bases, 2 bases remained unmatched. The CDR3 totals 14 residues. V gene TRBV14 combines with J gene TRBJ2-7, with TRBD1 matching over 11 bases. The receptor's source is a woman in her 30s with acute COVID-19. The sample consisted of PBMCs or T cells enriched from blood (not recorded which). The CDR3 DNA sequence: TGTGCCAGCAGCCCGGACAGGGGGCGCTACGAGCAGTACTTC. This encodes CASSPDRGRYEQYF.